The 27 T cell receptor beta chains below were found in one sample sequenced in a study of cytomegalovirus exposure and HLA in healthy donors. Primers for the PCR totalled 60 Vbeta and 13 Jbeta. Libraries were prepared by immunoSEQ multiplex PCR; TCRdb keeps only in-frame clonotypes and omits some of them. The table has about 60,000 clones, about two thirds seen once. The sequencing sample was made of PBMCs. The origin of the receptors is a woman aged 55-69 years in good health and CMV-seropositive.

The chain couples TRBV7-9 to TRBJ1-2; 12 bases agree with TRBD1. The CDR3 loop spans 17 amino acids. Germline-derived CDR1 and CDR2 are SEHNR and FQNEAQ (reference sequence). V lost 3 bases, J lost 1 base, and 6 bases stayed unmatched. In DNA, the CDR3 is TGTGCCAGCAGCTTTTGGGACAGGGGGCAGTTTAACTATGGCTACACCTTC. Its translation is CASSFWDRGQFNYGYTF.

The J gene is TRBJ1-3, the V gene TRBV7-9; 7 positions match TRBD1. V dropped 5 bases and J dropped 8; count of bases not matched to a gene: 12. The CDR3 covers 15 residues. Germline V gene data show CDR1 as SEHNR and CDR2 as FQNEAQ (reference sequence). The CDR3 loop reads CASSPRTPTGHTIYF. The CDR3 DNA reads TGTGCCAGCAGCCCCCGAACCCCGACAGGGCACACCATATATTTT.

V usage is TRBV19 and J usage is TRBJ2-3; 9 bases are a match to TRBD1. The CDR3 contains 14 residues. Trimming took 7 bases from V and 6 from J; bases not matched to a gene: 8. The germline CDR1 and CDR2 sequences are LNHDA and SQIVND (reference sequence). The CDR3 loop is CASTGDRDLDTQYF. In DNA form, the CDR3 reads TGTGCCAGTACCGGGGACAGGGACCTCGATACGCAGTATTTT.

V gene TRBV2 combines with J gene TRBJ2-3, with D possibly matching TRBD1 (6 bases). This CDR3 is built from 14 residues. CDR1 is SNHLY and CDR2 is FYNNEI in the germline V gene. V lost 6 bases, J lost 2 bases, and 12 bases lay in between. The CDR3 is CASRLDRYTDTQYF. In nucleotides, the CDR3 is TGTGCCAGCAGATTAGACAGGTACACAGATACGCAGTATTTT.

This chain joins TRBV2 and TRBJ2-7; 7 nucleotides line up with TRBD1. The V gene's germline CDR1 is SNHLY and CDR2 FYNNEI. Germline trimming cut 6 bases from V and 1 base from J; bases unmatched to any gene: 9. CDR3 length: 15 residues. The CDR3 here is CASRGNGQASYEQYF. The CDR3 DNA follows: TGTGCCAGCAGGGGGAACGGACAGGCTTCCTACGAGCAGTACTTC.

This clone was detected once. This chain joins TRBV5-1 and TRBJ1-1; D gene ambiguous. The germline V gene has CDR1 SGHRS and CDR2 YFSETQ. This CDR3 is 14 amino acids long. V was cut by 0 bases and J by 4 bases, with 10 bases left in between. For the CDR3, the DNA is TGCGCCAGCAGCTTGGATCCCGAGGGCACTGAAGCTTTCTTT. Protein product: CASSLDPEGTEAFF.

Written as DNA, the CDR3 is TGTGCCAGCTCGTCGGGACAGGGTGATCAGCCCCAGCATTTT. Translating it yields CASSSGQGDQPQHF. The chain recombines TRBV18 with TRBJ1-5; 9 nucleotides agree with TRBD1. The germline V gene has CDR1 KGHSH and CDR2 LQKENI. The length of the CDR3 is 14 residues. Unmatched junction bases numbered 5, after V lost 6 bases and J lost 5 bases. Supplemented by reference TRBV18 and TRBJ1-5, the full variable domain reads NAGVMQNPRHLVRRRGQEARLRCSPMKGHSHVYWYRQLPEEGLKFMVYLQKENIIDESGMPKERFSAEFPKEGPSILRIQQVVRGDSAAYFCASSSGQGDQPQHFGDGTRLSIL.

The chain combines TRBV2 with TRBJ2-2; D is possibly TRBD1 (5 bases). Germline V lookup: CDR1 SNHLY, CDR2 FYNNEI. This CDR3 region has 14 residues. V lost 1 base, J lost 5 bases, and 8 bases lay in between. The CDR3 region has the DNA TGTGCCAGCAGTGAAGTAAAGGGGACCGGGGAGCTGTTTTTT. It translates to CASSEVKGTGELFF.

This clone was seen just once. In the same sample, other DNA sequences code for this CDR3. The chain is built from TRBV6-1 and TRBJ1-2, with D perhaps matching TRBD1 (5 bases). The V gene lost 1 base and the J gene lost 2 bases, with 8 bases spanning the gap. The germline gives CDR1 MNHNS, CDR2 SASEGT. CDR3 length: 14 residues. CDR3 sequence (DNA): TGTGCCAGCAGTGAAGTCCCAGGGAACTATGGCTACACCTTC. Translated, it gives CASSEVPGNYGYTF.

Only a few counts were recorded for this clone. The chain recombines TRBV19 with TRBJ1-2; 9 bases match TRBD1. There are 13 residues in the CDR3. CDR1 and CDR2 (germline): LNHDA, SQIVND (reference sequence). V trimming: 8 bases; J trimming: 4 bases; junction bases outside the gene matches: 5. In DNA, the CDR3 is TGTGCCAGTTTTGACAGGGGGGGCTATGGCTACACCTTC. Protein product: CASFDRGGYGYTF.

This rearrangement joins TRBV15 to TRBJ1-2; maybe TRBD1 (6 bases). This CDR3 region has 14 residues. From germline, CDR1 is LNHNV and CDR2 YYDKDF (reference sequence). The ends were cut back, 3 bases at V and 3 bases at J, with 11 bases in the middle. CDR3 protein: CATSRRAGDYGYTF. CDR3 coding DNA: TGTGCCACCAGCAGGAGGGCAGGGGACTATGGCTACACCTTC.

This chain links TRBV7-2 with TRBJ1-3; the D gene is possibly TRBD1 (5 bases). V shed 5 bases and J shed 4 bases, with 18 bases lying between them. The CDR3 totals 16 residues. Germline V gene sequence: CDR1 SGHTA, CDR2 FQGNSA. CDR3 nucleotides: TGTGCCAGCAGCCGAGAAAGGGGATCCGCCGGAAACACCATATATTTT. This encodes CASSRERGSAGNTIYF.

This clone has a handful of counts. The rearrangement links TRBV4-1 to TRBJ1-6, with D possibly TRBD1 on 6 matching bases. V lost 2 bases and J 5 bases, leaving 10 bases between the germline ends. This CDR3 has 15 amino acids. Per the germline V gene, CDR1 is MGHRA and CDR2 is YSYEKL. The chain's CDR3 is CASSQTRQDNSPLHF. The CDR3 coding sequence is TGCGCCAGCAGCCAAACCCGACAGGATAATTCACCCCTCCACTTT.

The chain combines TRBV30 with TRBJ2-2, with D maybe TRBD1 (6 bases). The CDR3 runs 13 residues. The V gene's germline CDR1 is GTSNPN and CDR2 SVGIG (reference sequence). Trimming shortened V by 4 bases and J by 6 bases, and 12 bases separated the two germline ends. The DNA for the CDR3 is TGTGCCTGGAACCCAGGGGTTCCCGGGGAGCTGTTTTTT. As protein: CAWNPGVPGELFF.

The chain joins TRBV2 to TRBJ2-7; TRBD2 is a possible D gene (6 bases). The CDR3 sequence is 14 residues long. The germline V gene has CDR1 SNHLY and CDR2 FYNNEI. V lost 6 bases, J lost 0 bases, and 12 bases lay in between. DNA of the CDR3: TGTGCCAGCAGAGGGACTTATCTCTCCTACGAGCAGTACTTC. Amino acid sequence: CASRGTYLSYEQYF.

This sequence joins TRBV23-1 and TRBJ2-7; TRBD2 might be the D (5 bases). TRBV23-1 is placed among ORFs of uncertain function. This CDR3 is 15 amino acids long. Between the trimmed V and J ends, which lost 4 bases and 3 bases, there was a span of 16 bases. The CDR3 nucleotides read TGCGCCAGCAGTCTTATGAGGGATCAGCGCTACGAGCAGTACTTC. Protein: CASSLMRDQRYEQYF.

V is TRBV7-2 and J is TRBJ1-3; a possible D gene is TRBD1 (6 bases). Trimming shortened V by 0 bases and J by 0 bases, and 9 bases separated the two germline ends. Germline-derived CDR1 and CDR2 are SGHTA and FQGNSA. The CDR3 runs to 16 residues. CDR3 protein: CASSLAGAFSGNTIYF. The CDR3 coding sequence is TGTGCCAGCAGCTTAGCGGGGGCATTCTCTGGAAACACCATATATTTT.

The chain combines TRBV15 with TRBJ1-4, with 7 bases identical to TRBD1. J was trimmed by 8 bases and V by 3 bases; bases with no gene match: 6. The CDR3 loop spans 14 amino acids. The germline V gene encodes CDR1 LNHNV and CDR2 YYDKDF (reference sequence). CDR3 DNA: TGTGCCACCAGCAGGACAGGGTCTCGGGAAAAACTGTTTTTT. Translation gives CATSRTGSREKLFF.

The chain links TRBV5-1 to TRBJ1-2, with D tentatively TRBD1 (6 bases). CDR3 size: 16 residues. Germline V gene sequence: CDR1 SGHRS, CDR2 YFSETQ. The ends were cut back, 0 bases at V and 8 bases at J, with 20 bases in the middle. The DNA for the CDR3 is TGCGCCAGCAGCTTGGACCCCTGGGGGGGCGCCGGAGGCTACACCTTC. It translates to CASSLDPWGGAGGYTF.

This clone occurred a few times. V usage is TRBV30 and J usage is TRBJ1-2, with D perhaps TRBD1 (6 bases). CDR3 length: 14 amino acids. Trimming removed 0 bases at V and 8 bases at J, with 16 bases between. The germline V gene encodes CDR1 GTSNPN and CDR2 SVGIG (reference sequence). The CDR3 DNA is TGTGCCTGGAGTGTGGGGCAGGGGAGTCGGGGCTACACCTTC. Translation gives CAWSVGQGSRGYTF.

The CDR3: CASSLNEGNYGYTF. CDR3 DNA sequence: TGTGCCAGCAGCTTAAACGAGGGAAACTATGGCTACACCTTC. This chain uses TRBV7-2 with TRBJ1-2; the D is unclear. V lost 2 bases, J lost 2 bases, and 9 bases lay in between. The CDR3 is made up of 14 amino acids. Germline CDR1 SGHTA, CDR2 FQGNSA.

This clone was detected a few times. The chain has TRBV2 and TRBJ1-1; 7 nucleotides align to TRBD1. After removal of 5 bases from V and 5 bases from J, the junction contained 8 bases not matched to a gene. This CDR3 spans 14 amino acids. Germline V gene data show CDR1 as SNHLY and CDR2 as FYNNEI. The CDR3 sequence is CASSPQGVYTEAFF. The CDR3 bases are TGTGCCAGCAGTCCTCAGGGGGTATATACTGAAGCTTTCTTT.

This clone was detected a few times. The rearrangement links TRBV4-3 to TRBJ1-2; 11 nucleotides line up with TRBD1. With V trimmed by 3 bases and J by 6 bases, 9 bases remained unmatched. This CDR3 contains 16 residues. Germline CDR1 LGHNA, CDR2 YSLEER. The CDR3 loop reads CASSQIGTGGRNGYTF. The CDR3 region has the DNA TGCGCCAGCAGCCAGATAGGGACAGGGGGAAGGAATGGCTACACCTTC.

This clone was seen a few times. The V and J genes are TRBV6-5 and TRBJ1-1, with TRBD1 as a possible D gene (5 bases). V was cut by 1 base and J by 0 bases, with 9 bases left in between. Per the germline V gene, CDR1 is MNHEY and CDR2 is SVGAGI. The CDR3 is made up of 15 amino acids. DNA of the CDR3: TGTGCCAGCAGTTACTTTGGGGGGATGAACACTGAAGCTTTCTTT. Its protein product is CASSYFGGMNTEAFF.

V gene TRBV6-4 combines with J gene TRBJ2-1; TRBD2 aligns across 7 bases. V dropped 4 bases and J dropped 2; count of bases not matched to a gene: 8. Looked up from germline, CDR1 is MRHNA and CDR2 is SNTAGT. This CDR3 contains 16 residues. Here the CDR3 reads CASSAEAGVTYNEQFF. The CDR3 DNA reads as TGTGCCAGCAGTGCGGAGGCGGGGGTCACCTACAATGAGCAGTTCTTC.

The chain carries TRBV5-1 and TRBJ2-3, with 12 bases fitting TRBD1. CDR1 and CDR2 (germline): SGHRS, YFSETQ. This CDR3 contains 16 residues. J gave up 2 bases and V 4 bases, and 5 bases lay outside the gene matches. CDR3 DNA: TGCGCCAGCAGCGCGGGGACAGGGGGCCCCACAGATACGCAGTATTTT. Its protein is CASSAGTGGPTDTQYF.

A few counts support this clone. The rearrangement links TRBV27 to TRBJ1-5; TRBD1 might be the D (6 bases). The CDR3 contains 13 residues. V was pared by 6 bases and J by 3 bases, with 9 bases between. Germline CDR1 MNHEY, CDR2 SMNVEV (reference sequence). CDR3 sequence reads: CASRRTVNQPQHF. The CDR3 DNA sequence: TGTGCCAGCAGACGGACAGTCAATCAGCCCCAGCATTTT.